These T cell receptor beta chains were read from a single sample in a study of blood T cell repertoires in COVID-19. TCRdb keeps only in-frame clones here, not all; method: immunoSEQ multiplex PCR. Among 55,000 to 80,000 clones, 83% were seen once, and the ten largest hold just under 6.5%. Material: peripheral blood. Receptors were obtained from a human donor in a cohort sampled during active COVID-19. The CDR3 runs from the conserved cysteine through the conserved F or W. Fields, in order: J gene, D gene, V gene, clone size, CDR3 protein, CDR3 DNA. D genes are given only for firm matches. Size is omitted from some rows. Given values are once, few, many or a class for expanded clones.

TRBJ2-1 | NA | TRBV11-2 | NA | CASSLGSSYNEQFF | TGTGCCAGCAGCTTAGGTAGCTCCTACAATGAGCAGTTCTTC
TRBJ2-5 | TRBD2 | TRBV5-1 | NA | CASSFTGTSGETQYF | TGCGCCAGCAGCTTCACCGGGACTAGCGGAGAGACCCAGTACTTC
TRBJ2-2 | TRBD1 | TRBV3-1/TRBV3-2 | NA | CASSWTGSTGELFF | TGTGCCAGCAGCTGGACAGGGAGTACCGGGGAGCTGTTTTTT
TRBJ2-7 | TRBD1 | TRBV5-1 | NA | CASSSGTGGREQYF | TGCGCCAGCAGCTCCGGGACAGGGGGCAGGGAGCAGTACTTC
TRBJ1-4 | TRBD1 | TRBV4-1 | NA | CASSHRGQLLDATNEKLFF | TGCGCCAGCAGCCATAGGGGACAGTTACTAGATGCAACTAATGAAAAACTGTTTTTT
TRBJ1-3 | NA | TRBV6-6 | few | CASSTGVGGNTIYF | TGTGCCAGCAGTACCGGGGTGGGGGGAAACACCATATATTTT
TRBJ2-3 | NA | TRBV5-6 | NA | CASSPGQITDTQYF | TGTGCCAGCAGCCCTGGACAGATCACAGATACGCAGTATTTT
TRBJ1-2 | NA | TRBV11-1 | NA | CASSLALRDGYTF | TGTGCCAGCAGCTTAGCGCTCCGCGATGGCTACACCTTC
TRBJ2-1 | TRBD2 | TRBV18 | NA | CASSPPAGGPNEQFF | TGTGCCAGCTCACCACCGGCGGGAGGGCCCAATGAGCAGTTCTTC
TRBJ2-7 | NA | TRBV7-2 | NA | CASSILRGPSYEQYF | TGTGCCAGCAGCATACTAAGAGGGCCGTCCTACGAGCAGTACTTC
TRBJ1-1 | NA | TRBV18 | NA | CASSPLQGYTEAFF | TGTGCCAGCTCACCGCTACAGGGTTACACTGAAGCTTTCTTT
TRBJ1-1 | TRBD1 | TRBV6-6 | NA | CASPGTENTEAFF | TGTGCCAGCCCTGGGACAGAGAACACTGAAGCTTTCTTT
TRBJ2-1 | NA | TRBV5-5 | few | CASSTRLDEQFF | TGTGCCAGCAGCACCCGATTAGATGAGCAGTTCTTC
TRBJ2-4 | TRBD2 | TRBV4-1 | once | CASSLTGLAGGVAKNIQYF | TGCGCCAGCAGCCTCACGGGACTAGCGGGGGGAGTAGCCAAAAACATTCAGTACTTC
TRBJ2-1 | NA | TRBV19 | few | CASSALVALYNEQFF | TGTGCCAGTAGTGCCCTTGTGGCTCTCTACAATGAGCAGTTCTTC
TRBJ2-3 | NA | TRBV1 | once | CTSSQARLSTDTQYF | TGCACCAGCAGCCAAGCCCGTCTTTCCACAGATACGCAGTATTTT
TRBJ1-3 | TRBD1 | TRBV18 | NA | CASSATDRDSGNTIYF | TGTGCCAGCTCAGCCACGGACAGGGACTCTGGAAACACCATATATTTT
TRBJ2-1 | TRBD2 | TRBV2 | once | CATRGGNNEQFF | TGTGCCACCCGGGGGGGAAACAATGAGCAGTTCTTC
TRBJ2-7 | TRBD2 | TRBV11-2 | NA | CASSPLAGNPYEQYF | TGTGCCAGCAGCCCCCTAGCGGGGAATCCCTACGAGCAGTACTTC
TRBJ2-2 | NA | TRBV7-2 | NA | CASSLNPGSGELFF | TGTGCCAGCAGCTTAAATCCGGGGTCCGGGGAGCTGTTTTTT
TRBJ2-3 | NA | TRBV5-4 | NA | CASSVGVAADTQYF | TGTGCCAGCAGCGTAGGGGTTGCGGCAGATACGCAGTATTTT
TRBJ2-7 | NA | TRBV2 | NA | CASSAPDSYSYEQYF | TGTGCCAGCAGTGCCCCGGACAGCTACTCCTACGAGCAGTACTTC
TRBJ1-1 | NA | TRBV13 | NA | CASSPPLGVNTEAFF | TGTGCCAGCAGTCCTCCATTGGGCGTGAACACTGAAGCTTTCTTT
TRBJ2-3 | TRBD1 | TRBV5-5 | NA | CASSLDRAPDTQYF | TGTGCCAGCAGCTTAGACAGGGCCCCAGATACGCAGTATTTT
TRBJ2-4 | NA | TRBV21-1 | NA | CASSKEGRRLAKNIQYF | TGTGCCAGCAGCAAAGAGGGTAGGAGGCTAGCCAAAAACATTCAGTACTTC